The 19 T cell receptor beta chains listed next were all sequenced from one sample in a study of CD8 T cells in Susac syndrome. Random hexamers were used to reverse transcribe an amount of roughly 0.45 to 1 ug RNA. TCRdb reprocessed the immunoSEQ multiplex PCR reads via MiXCR and lists one record per CDR3 protein. The data show 95,000 to 150,000 distinct CDR3 sequences, over 90% seen once. Sequencing input: CD8+ T cells from PBMCs. The receptors originated from a human donor with Susac syndrome.

This sequence joins TRBV19 and TRBJ2-5, with D tentatively TRBD2 (6 bases). V shed 1 base and J shed 2 bases, with 14 bases lying between them. The CDR3 extends over 16 amino acids. Germline loops: CDR1 LNHDA, CDR2 SQIVND (reference sequence). In DNA, the CDR3 is TGTGCCAGTAGTATAGTGGGGTCTAGCGAACAAGAGACCCAGTACTTC. The encoded protein is CASSIVGSSEQETQYF.

V gene TRBV5-4 combines with J gene TRBJ1-5; a weak D match, TRBD1 (5 bases). V was trimmed by 0 bases and J by 1 base, leaving 11 bases between them. This CDR3 comprises 16 residues. CDR1 and CDR2 (germline): SGHNT, YYREEE (reference sequence). CDR3 DNA: TGTGCCAGCAGCTTGGACCCGGGGGTAAGCAATCAGCCCCAGCATTTT. Residues: CASSLDPGVSNQPQHF.

V usage is TRBV27 and J usage is TRBJ2-5; TRBD1 might be the D (6 bases). The germline V gene encodes CDR1 MNHEY and CDR2 SMNVEV (reference sequence). The CDR3 is made up of 13 amino acids. Trimming left V 5 bases short and J 3 bases short, with 10 bases between. CDR3 region: CASSTDRKETQYF. CDR3 nucleotide sequence: TGTGCCAGCAGTACTGACAGGAAAGAGACCCAGTACTTC.

The V and J genes are TRBV20-1 and TRBJ1-1; 7 positions agree with TRBD1. Losses at the gene ends were 6 bases for V and 1 base for J; bases not matched to a gene: 5. The CDR3 length is 13 residues. CDR1 DFQATT and CDR2 SNEGSKA come from the germline V gene (reference sequence). The CDR3 protein is CSAKGQENTEAFF. In DNA form, the CDR3 reads TGCAGTGCCAAAGGACAGGAGAACACTGAAGCTTTCTTT.

This clonotype was detected only once. The chain joins TRBV29-1 to TRBJ2-2, with 11 bases lining up with TRBD1. The CDR3 covers 13 residues. After removal of 7 bases from V and 6 bases from J, the junction contained 4 bases not matched to a gene. CDR1 is SQVTM and CDR2 is ANQGSEA in the germline V gene. The CDR3 sequence is CSAGGQGAGELFF. The CDR3 DNA sequence: TGCAGCGCTGGGGGACAGGGGGCCGGGGAGCTGTTTTTT.

The sample holds one count of this clonotype. The J gene is TRBJ2-4, the V gene TRBV13; tentative D call: TRBD1 (6 bases). The ends were cut back, 4 bases at V and 7 bases at J, with 14 bases in the middle. There are 14 residues in the CDR3. CDR1 and CDR2 (germline): PRHDT, FYEKMQ (reference sequence). The CDR3 bases are TGTGCCAGCAGCTCCCGAGGAAGGGGGAACATTCAGTACTTC. Protein sequence: CASSSRGRGNIQYF. Drawing the rest from reference TRBV13 and TRBJ2-4, the complete variable domain is AAGVIQSPRHLIKEKRETATLKCYPIPRHDTVYWYQQGPGQDPQFLISFYEKMQSDKGSIPDRFSAQQFSDYHSELNMSSLELGDSALYFCASSSRGRGNIQYFGAGTRLSVL.

The chain carries TRBV29-1 and TRBJ1-1, with D perhaps TRBD1 (6 bases). The germline V and J ends were trimmed by 5 bases and 10 bases, with 14 bases remaining between them. The CDR3 is 11 amino acids. Germline lookup yields CDR1 SQVTM and CDR2 ANQGSEA. The CDR3 loop reads CSVTGNWIAFF. CDR3 nucleotides: TGCAGCGTTACAGGGAACTGGATAGCTTTCTTT. Complete variable domain (other parts from reference TRBV29-1 and TRBJ1-1): SAVISQKPSRDICQRGTSLTIQCQVDSQVTMMFWYRQQPGQSLTLIATANQGSEATYESGFVIDKFPISRPNLTFSTLTVSNMSPEDSSIYLCSVTGNWIAFFGQGTRLTVV.

V usage is TRBV20-1 and J usage is TRBJ2-7; 8 positions agree with TRBD1. V trimming: 3 bases; J trimming: 0 bases; junction bases outside the gene matches: 7. This CDR3 is built from 15 residues. Germline CDR1 DFQATT, CDR2 SNEGSKA (reference sequence). The CDR3 sequence is CSARGTGGNSYEQYF. DNA for the CDR3: TGCAGTGCTAGGGGGACAGGCGGGAACTCCTACGAGCAGTACTTC.

This clonotype was observed once. This chain links TRBV7-9 with TRBJ2-3; 8 nucleotides line up with TRBD1. This CDR3 is 16 amino acids long. The V segment lost 5 bases and the J segment 1 base; nucleotides outside the gene matches: 8. CDR1 SEHNR and CDR2 FQNEAQ come from the germline V gene (reference sequence). The CDR3 DNA follows: TGTGCCAGCAGCCATCCCCAGACAGGGGGCACAGATACGCAGTATTTT. Translation gives CASSHPQTGGTDTQYF.

This chain links TRBV7-9 with TRBJ2-5, with D possibly TRBD2 on 6 matching bases. Trimming shortened V by 5 bases and J by 3 bases, and 16 bases separated the two germline ends. CDR1 and CDR2 from the germline V gene are SEHNR and FQNEAQ (reference sequence). There are 15 residues in the CDR3. In DNA form, the CDR3 reads TGTGCCAGCAGCAATTCCTGGGGGGAGGAAGAGACCCAGTACTTC. Translating it yields CASSNSWGEEETQYF.

V is TRBV27 and J is TRBJ2-5; 8 bases are shared with TRBD1. Germline V lookup: CDR1 MNHEY, CDR2 SMNVEV (reference sequence). This CDR3 has 15 residues. V lost 0 bases and J lost 5; bases outside the gene matches: 5. The CDR3 reads CASSLSPDRGETQYF. The CDR3 region has the DNA TGTGCCAGCAGTTTATCTCCCGACAGGGGTGAGACCCAGTACTTC.

The genes are TRBV2 and TRBJ2-7; 7 bases fit TRBD1. The junction had 9 bases not matched to a gene; V was cut back by 7 bases and J by 0 bases. The CDR3 extends over 15 amino acids. Germline V lookup: CDR1 SNHLY, CDR2 FYNNEI. The chain's CDR3 is CASTPGTEDSYEQYF. The CDR3 bases are TGTGCCAGCACACCCGGGACAGAGGACTCCTACGAGCAGTACTTC.

This chain uses TRBV27 with TRBJ1-5, with D unresolved. The CDR3 sequence is 13 residues long. V was pared by 5 bases and J by 7 bases, with 12 bases between. Germline loops: CDR1 MNHEY, CDR2 SMNVEV (reference sequence). The CDR3 DNA is TGTGCCAGCAGTGTCCTCGGGCCGCAGCCCCAGCATTTT. Translating gives CASSVLGPQPQHF.

This clonotype has more than one count but fewer than ten. The chain is built from TRBV4-1 and TRBJ2-3; D is unresolved. The V end lost 8 bases, the J end lost 2 bases, and 5 bases lay between the germline ends. Germline V gene sequence: CDR1 MGHRA, CDR2 YSYEKL. This CDR3 contains 11 residues. In DNA form, the CDR3 reads TGCGCCAGCCGATCCACAGATACGCAGTATTTT. The encoded protein is CASRSTDTQYF.

The chain links TRBV19 to TRBJ2-1, with 7 bases that match TRBD1. With 4 bases clipped from V and 6 bases from J, the junction kept 3 bases outside the gene matches. This CDR3 contains 13 residues. Looked up from germline, CDR1 is LNHDA and CDR2 is SQIVND (reference sequence). The CDR3 sequence: CASSTGTVNEQFF. CDR3 sequence (DNA): TGTGCCAGTAGTACGGGGACAGTCAATGAGCAGTTCTTC.

The rearrangement uses TRBV25-1 and TRBJ1-3; no definite D call. V was trimmed by 3 bases and J by 0 bases, leaving 9 bases between them. CDR1 and CDR2 (germline): MGHDK, SYGVNS. The CDR3 sequence is 15 residues long. CDR3 DNA: TGTGCCAGCAGTGAGGCTGAAGGCTCTGGAAACACCATATATTTT. Its protein product is CASSEAEGSGNTIYF.

V usage is TRBV12-3 or TRBV12-4 and J usage is TRBJ1-1, with 8 bases lining up with TRBD1. CDR3 length: 15 residues. After removal of 5 bases from V and 5 bases from J, the junction contained 10 bases not matched to a gene. The CDR3 sequence is CASSPGQGSGTEAFF. The CDR3 DNA reads TGTGCCAGCAGTCCTGGACAGGGTTCGGGAACTGAAGCTTTCTTT.

The chain combines TRBV7-8 with TRBJ1-1, with D unresolved. This CDR3 is built from 13 residues. V was shortened by 6 bases and J by 5 bases, with 13 bases between the two germline ends. Germline CDR1 SGHVS, CDR2 FQNEAQ. CDR3: CASSYLERTEAFF. The CDR3 region has the DNA TGTGCCAGCAGTTACCTGGAGAGAACTGAAGCTTTCTTT.

The chain combines TRBV7-9 with TRBJ2-3; possible D gene TRBD2, 6 bases. CDR3 size: 15 residues. Trimming left V 5 bases short and J 0 bases short, with 12 bases between. Germline V gene lookup returns CDR1 SEHNR and CDR2 FQNEAQ (reference sequence). CDR3 bases: TGTGCCAGCAGCGCCAAGGGGACTAGCACAGATACGCAGTATTTT. This sequence encodes CASSAKGTSTDTQYF. The full variable domain, completed using reference TRBV7-9 and TRBJ2-3, is DTGVSQNPRHKITKRGQNVTFRCDPISEHNRLYWYRQTLGQGPEFLTYFQNEAQLEKSRLLSDRFSAERPKGSFSTLEIQRTEQGDSAMYLCASSAKGTSTDTQYFGPGTRLTVL.